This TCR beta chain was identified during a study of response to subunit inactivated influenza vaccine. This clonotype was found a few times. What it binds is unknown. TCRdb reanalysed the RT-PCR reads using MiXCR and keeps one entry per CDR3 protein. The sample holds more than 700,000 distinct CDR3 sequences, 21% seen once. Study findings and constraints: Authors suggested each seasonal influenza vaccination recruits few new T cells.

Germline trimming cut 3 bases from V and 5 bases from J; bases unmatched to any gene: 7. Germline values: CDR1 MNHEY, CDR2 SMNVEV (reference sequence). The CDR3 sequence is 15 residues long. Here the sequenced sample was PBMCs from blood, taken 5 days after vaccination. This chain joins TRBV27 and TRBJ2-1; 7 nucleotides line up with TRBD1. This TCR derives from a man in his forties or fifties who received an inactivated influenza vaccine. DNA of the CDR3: TGTGCCAGCAGTTTGTTAGGGGGCACGGACAATGAGCAGTTCTTC. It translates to CASSLLGGTDNEQFF.